What follows are 11 T cell receptor beta chains derived from one specimen sequenced in a study of blood T cell repertoires in COVID-19. Libraries were prepared by immunoSEQ multiplex PCR; TCRdb keeps only in-frame clonotypes and omits some of them. The data contain under 300,000 clones, approximately 88% of them seen just once; the ten biggest clones take up about 1.7%. Material: PBMCs or T cells enriched from blood (not recorded which). These receptors were collected from a woman in her 40s who had recovered from COVID-19.

The chain recombines TRBV6-5 with TRBJ1-2; 12 nucleotides agree with TRBD1. The CDR3 is made up of 14 amino acids. V lost 6 bases, J lost 7 bases, and 6 bases stayed unmatched. Germline values: CDR1 MNHEY, CDR2 SVGAGI. The CDR3 coding sequence is TGTGCCAGCAGGCCGGGACAGGGGGCTAGTGGCTACACCTTC. Amino acids: CASRPGQGASGYTF.

The rearrangement links TRBV6-5 to TRBJ1-6, with 8 bases lining up with TRBD1. The germline V gene has CDR1 MNHEY and CDR2 SVGAGI. The V and J ends lost 7 bases and 5 bases, in that order; junction bases with no gene match: 7. There are 15 residues in the CDR3. The CDR3 sequence is CASTPDRAHNSPLHF. The CDR3, as DNA: TGTGCCAGCACTCCGGACAGGGCGCATAATTCACCCCTCCACTTT.

The chain combines TRBV19 with TRBJ2-7; D gene ambiguous. V was clipped by 5 bases and J by 5 bases, with 13 bases between them. The CDR3 has 13 amino acids. CDR1 is LNHDA, CDR2 SQIVND, per germline (reference sequence). DNA of the CDR3: TGTGCCAGTAGTTTTCAATCGGTCCACGAGCAGTACTTC. Translated: CASSFQSVHEQYF.

The V call is TRBV15, the J call TRBJ1-3, with D perhaps matching TRBD1 (6 bases). CDR1 and CDR2 (germline): LNHNV, YYDKDF (reference sequence). With 4 bases removed from V and 4 bases from J, the gap between germline ends came to 17 bases. The CDR3 contains 16 residues. In nucleotides, the CDR3 is TGTGCCACCAGCAAAGATCCCCTTGGACAGGGAAACACCATATATTTT. Encoded protein: CATSKDPLGQGNTIYF.

This clone was counted a single time. The gene calls are TRBV30 and TRBJ2-1; possible D gene TRBD2, 6 bases. V gave up 7 bases and J gave up 2 bases, with 12 bases separating them. Germline V gene lookup returns CDR1 GTSNPN and CDR2 SVGIG (reference sequence). This CDR3 has 13 residues. The CDR3 DNA is TGTGCCTCGCAAGCGGGTGCCTACAATGAGCAGTTCTTC. It yields the protein CASQAGAYNEQFF.

This sequence joins TRBV19 and TRBJ2-5, with a weak D call TRBD2 (7 bases). The germline V and J ends were trimmed by 5 bases and 5 bases, with 21 bases remaining between them. CDR1 and CDR2 from the germline V gene are LNHDA and SQIVND (reference sequence). This CDR3 contains 16 residues. Written as DNA, the CDR3 is TGTGCCAGTAGTTATCGGGCGAGGGGGGGGATGGAGACCCAGTACTTC. Protein: CASSYRARGGMETQYF.

This chain connects TRBV19 to TRBJ2-2; 7 bases align to TRBD2. The V gene's germline CDR1 is LNHDA and CDR2 SQIVND (reference sequence). CDR3 size: 14 residues. V dropped 1 base and J dropped 4; count of bases not matched to a gene: 0. CDR3 residues: CASSIAGGTGELFF. In DNA, the CDR3 is TGTGCCAGTAGTATAGCGGGGGGCACCGGGGAGCTGTTTTTT.

This clone was seen only once. The chain has TRBV5-4 and TRBJ1-6, with TRBD1 matching 7 bases. The CDR3 runs to 14 residues. The V gene's germline CDR1 is SGHNT and CDR2 YYREEE (reference sequence). With V trimmed by 2 bases and J by 5 bases, 1 base remained unmatched. CDR3 DNA sequence: TGTGCCAGCAGCTTTGACAGGGATAATTCACCCCTCCACTTT. Its translation: CASSFDRDNSPLHF.

The chain's CDR3 is CASSTNRASPAGYTF. The CDR3 coding sequence is TGTGCCAGCAGCACAAACAGGGCCTCCCCCGCTGGCTACACCTTC. V is TRBV5-6 and J is TRBJ1-2, with D possibly matching TRBD1 (6 bases). The CDR3 consists of 15 residues. V gave up 4 bases and J gave up 7 bases, with 20 bases separating them. Per germline, CDR1 SGHDT and CDR2 YYEEEE.

J is TRBJ2-2 and V is TRBV18; D may be TRBD1 (6 bases). The germline V gene encodes CDR1 KGHSH and CDR2 LQKENI. V lost 8 bases and J 5 bases, leaving 15 bases between the germline ends. The CDR3 totals 14 residues. The CDR3 sequence: CASPRTEGTGELFF. CDR3 DNA: TGTGCCAGCCCTAGGACAGAAGGGACCGGGGAGCTGTTTTTT. The full variable domain, completed using reference TRBV18 and TRBJ2-2, is NAGVMQNPRHLVRRRGQEARLRCSPMKGHSHVYWYRQLPEEGLKFMVYLQKENIIDESGMPKERFSAEFPKEGPSILRIQQVVRGDSAAYFCASPRTEGTGELFFGEGSRLTVL.

The J gene is TRBJ1-2, the V gene TRBV7-9, with D maybe TRBD1 (5 bases). Germline CDR1 and CDR2: SEHNR and FQNEAQ (reference sequence). This CDR3 comprises 14 residues. Trimming cost V 7 bases and J 6 bases, with 18 bases left between them. The CDR3 sequence: CASTQTSGQHGYTF. Written as DNA, the CDR3 is TGTGCCAGCACTCAAACATCAGGGCAACATGGCTACACCTTC.